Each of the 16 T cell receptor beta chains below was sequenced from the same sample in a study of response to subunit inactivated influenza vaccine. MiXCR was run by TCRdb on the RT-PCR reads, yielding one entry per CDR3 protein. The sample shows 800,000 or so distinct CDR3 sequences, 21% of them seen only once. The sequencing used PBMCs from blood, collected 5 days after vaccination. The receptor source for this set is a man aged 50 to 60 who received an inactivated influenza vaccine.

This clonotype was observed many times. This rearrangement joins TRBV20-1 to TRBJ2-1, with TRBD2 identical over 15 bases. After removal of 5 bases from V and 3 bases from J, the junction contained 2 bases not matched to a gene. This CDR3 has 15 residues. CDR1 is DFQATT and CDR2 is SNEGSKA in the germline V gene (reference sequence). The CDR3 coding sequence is TGCAGTGCTGGGACTAGCGGGAGGTTCTACAATGAGCAGTTCTTC. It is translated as CSAGTSGRFYNEQFF.

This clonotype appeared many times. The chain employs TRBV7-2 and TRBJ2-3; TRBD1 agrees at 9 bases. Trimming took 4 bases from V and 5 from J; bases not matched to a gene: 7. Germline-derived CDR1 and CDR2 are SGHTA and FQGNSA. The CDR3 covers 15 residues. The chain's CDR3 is CASSSGTGLKDTQYF. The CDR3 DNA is TGTGCCAGCAGCTCCGGGACAGGGCTCAAAGATACGCAGTATTTT.

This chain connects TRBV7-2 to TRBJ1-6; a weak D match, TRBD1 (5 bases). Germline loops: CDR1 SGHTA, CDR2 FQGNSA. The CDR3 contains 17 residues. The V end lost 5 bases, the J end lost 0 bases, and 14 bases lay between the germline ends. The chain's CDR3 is CASSRTRQTSYNSPLHF. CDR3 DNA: TGTGCCAGCAGCCGTACCCGACAGACCTCCTATAATTCACCCCTCCACTTT.

The CDR3 DNA sequence: TGCAGTGCGGATCTTGTGGGTCAGAGCTCCTACAATGAGCAGTTCTTC. It yields the protein CSADLVGQSSYNEQFF. The chain carries TRBV20-1 and TRBJ2-1, with no clear D. Looked up from germline, CDR1 is DFQATT and CDR2 is SNEGSKA (reference sequence). Trimming removed 6 bases at V and 0 bases at J, with 18 bases between. This CDR3 has 16 amino acids.

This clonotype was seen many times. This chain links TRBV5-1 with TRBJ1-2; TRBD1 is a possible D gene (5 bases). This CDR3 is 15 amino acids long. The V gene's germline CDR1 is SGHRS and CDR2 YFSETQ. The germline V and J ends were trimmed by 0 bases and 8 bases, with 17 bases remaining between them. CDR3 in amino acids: CASSLALEGSRGYTF. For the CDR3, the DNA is TGCGCCAGCAGCTTGGCCCTCGAGGGGAGTCGGGGCTACACCTTC.

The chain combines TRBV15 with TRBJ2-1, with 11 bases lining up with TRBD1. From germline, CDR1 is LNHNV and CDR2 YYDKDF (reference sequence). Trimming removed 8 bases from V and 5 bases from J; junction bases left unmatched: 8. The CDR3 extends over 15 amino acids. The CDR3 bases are TGTGCCACCCATCCGGGACAGGGGGGGAACAATGAGCAGTTCTTC. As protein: CATHPGQGGNNEQFF.

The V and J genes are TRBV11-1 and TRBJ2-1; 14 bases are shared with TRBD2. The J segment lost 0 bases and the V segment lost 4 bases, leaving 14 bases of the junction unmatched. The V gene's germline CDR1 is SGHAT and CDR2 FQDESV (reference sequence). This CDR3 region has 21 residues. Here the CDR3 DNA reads TGTGCCAGCAGCTCCCGAGGCGGGACTAGCGGGAGCCTAAGCTCCTACAATGAGCAGTTCTTC. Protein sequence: CASSSRGGTSGSLSSYNEQFF.

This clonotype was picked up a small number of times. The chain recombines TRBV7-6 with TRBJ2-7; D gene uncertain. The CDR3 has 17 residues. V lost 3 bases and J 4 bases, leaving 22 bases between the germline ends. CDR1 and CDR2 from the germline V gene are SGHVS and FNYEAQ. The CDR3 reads CASSFFYFDTVPYEQYF. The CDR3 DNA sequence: TGTGCCAGCAGCTTTTTCTACTTCGATACGGTTCCGTACGAGCAGTACTTC.

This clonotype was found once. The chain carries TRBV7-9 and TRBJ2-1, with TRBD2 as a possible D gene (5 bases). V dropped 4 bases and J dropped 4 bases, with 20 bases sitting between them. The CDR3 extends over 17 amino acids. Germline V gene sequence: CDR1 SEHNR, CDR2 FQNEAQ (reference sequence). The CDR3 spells CASSSERYSVGYNEQFF. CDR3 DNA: TGTGCCAGCAGCTCAGAGCGATATAGCGTAGGGTACAATGAGCAGTTCTTC.

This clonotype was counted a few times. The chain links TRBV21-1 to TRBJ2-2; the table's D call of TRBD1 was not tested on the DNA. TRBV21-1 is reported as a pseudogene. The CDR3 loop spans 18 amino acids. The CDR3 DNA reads TGTGCCAGCAGCAAAGGGTACCAGGGGCAGGTGATCACCGGGGAGCTGTTTTTT. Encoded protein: CASSKGYQGQVITGELFF.

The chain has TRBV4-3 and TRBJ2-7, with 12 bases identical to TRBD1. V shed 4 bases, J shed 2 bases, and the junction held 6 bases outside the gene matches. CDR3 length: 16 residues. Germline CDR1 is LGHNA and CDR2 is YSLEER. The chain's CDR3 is CASSRNGTGGAYEQYF. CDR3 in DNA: TGCGCCAGCAGCCGAAATGGGACAGGGGGCGCCTACGAGCAGTACTTC.

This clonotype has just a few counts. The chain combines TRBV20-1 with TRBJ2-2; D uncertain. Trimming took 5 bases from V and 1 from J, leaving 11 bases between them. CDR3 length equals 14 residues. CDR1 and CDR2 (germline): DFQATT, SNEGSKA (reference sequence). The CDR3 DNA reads TGCAGTGCTTTGGGCGGAATGAACACCGGGGAGCTGTTTTTT. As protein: CSALGGMNTGELFF.

The CDR3 nucleotides are TGTGCCAGCAGCCCCGGGACTAGCGCGGAAGAGCAGTTCTTC. It encodes CASSPGTSAEEQFF. J is TRBJ2-1 and V is TRBV4-2, with TRBD2 identical over 10 bases. CDR1 is LGHNA, CDR2 YNFKEQ, per germline. The CDR3 extends over 14 amino acids. The V gene end was trimmed by 4 bases and the J gene end by 10 bases; junction bases not matched to a gene: 7.

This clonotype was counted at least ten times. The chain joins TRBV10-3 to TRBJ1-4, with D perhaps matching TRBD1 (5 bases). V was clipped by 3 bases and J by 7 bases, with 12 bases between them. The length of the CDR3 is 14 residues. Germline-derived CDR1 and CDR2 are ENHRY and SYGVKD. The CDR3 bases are TGTGCCATCAGTGACGGGGCGTCGGGTGAAAAACTGTTTTTT. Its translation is CAISDGASGEKLFF.

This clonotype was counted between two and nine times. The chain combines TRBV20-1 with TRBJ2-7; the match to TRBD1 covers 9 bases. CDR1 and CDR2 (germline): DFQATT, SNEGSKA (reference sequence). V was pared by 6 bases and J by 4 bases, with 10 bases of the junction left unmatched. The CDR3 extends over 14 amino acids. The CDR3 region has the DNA TGCAGTGCAAACCCCCGGGACAGGGAATACGAGCAGTACTTC. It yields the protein CSANPRDREYEQYF.

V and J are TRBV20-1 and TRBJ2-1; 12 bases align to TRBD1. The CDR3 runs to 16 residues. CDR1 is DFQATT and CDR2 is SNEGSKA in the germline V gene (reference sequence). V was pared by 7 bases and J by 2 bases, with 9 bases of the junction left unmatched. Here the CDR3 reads CSVPGQGARPYNEQFF. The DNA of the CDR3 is TGCAGTGTGCCGGGACAGGGGGCTCGTCCCTACAATGAGCAGTTCTTC.